One T cell receptor (beta chain) is described in this entry. The germline V gene encodes CDR1 SGDLS and CDR2 YYNGEE. V lost 0 bases, J lost 2 bases, and 9 bases lay in between. CDR3 length equals 14 residues. The repertoire was sequenced with immunoSEQ multiplex PCR; TCRdb's copy has only in-frame clones and lacks some. The sample holds some 58,000 clones; approximately 90% are singletons and the top ten take less than 0.75%. The data stem from a study of OX40 agonist ivuxolimab in advanced cancers. Study as a whole: Partial response was recorded in three patients: one hepatocellular carcinoma and two cutaneous melanoma cases.

Sample: CD4+ or CD8+ T cells sorted from blood, taken in a trial of the OX40 agonist ivuxolimab. The TCR comes from an adult with an advanced solid tumor such as melanoma, head and neck, liver or kidney cancer. The chain employs TRBV9 and TRBJ2-7; D remains ambiguous. Written as DNA, the CDR3 is TGTGCCAGCAGCGTAGGGGCGGAACCCTACGAGCAGTACTTC. It encodes CASSVGAEPYEQYF.